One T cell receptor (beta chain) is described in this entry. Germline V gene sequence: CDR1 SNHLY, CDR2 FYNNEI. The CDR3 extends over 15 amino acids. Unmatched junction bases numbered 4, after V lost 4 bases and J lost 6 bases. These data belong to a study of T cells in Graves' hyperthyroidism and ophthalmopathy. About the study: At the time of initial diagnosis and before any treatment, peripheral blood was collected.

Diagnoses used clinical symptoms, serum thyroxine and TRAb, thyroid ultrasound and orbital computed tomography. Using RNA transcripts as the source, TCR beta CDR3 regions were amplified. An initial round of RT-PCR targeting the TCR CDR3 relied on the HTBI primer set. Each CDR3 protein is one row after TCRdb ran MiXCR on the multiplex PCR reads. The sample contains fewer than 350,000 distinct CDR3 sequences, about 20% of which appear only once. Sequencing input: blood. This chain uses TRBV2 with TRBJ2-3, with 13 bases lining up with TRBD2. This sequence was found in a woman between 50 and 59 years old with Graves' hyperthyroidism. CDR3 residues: CASSGTSGRSDTQYF. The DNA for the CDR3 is TGTGCCAGCAGTGGGACTAGCGGGAGATCGGATACGCAGTATTTT.